This T cell receptor (beta chain) was sequenced in a study of cytomegalovirus exposure and HLA in healthy donors. Study-level background: HLA-typed donors contributed some 83 million unique TCRs, which were held in an early data release. Points from the study as a whole: Confirmation in vitro established that three CMV-associated chains were specific for CMV antigens.

Use of 60 Vbeta and 13 Jbeta primers characterized the PCR. This table comes from immunoSEQ multiplex PCR, and its TCRdb copy is limited to in-frame clones, with some not included. Of approximately 280,000 clones listed, roughly 90% are singletons. A word on this clone: Its specificity is unknown. One junction end disagrees with the germline gene, perhaps due to a read error.

Germline assignment: CDR1 SGHNT and CDR2 YYREEE (reference sequence). This CDR3 contains 16 residues. This TCR was recovered from a woman between 18 and 29 years old in good health and CMV-seronegative. The chain couples TRBV5-4 to TRBJ1-1, with D possibly matching TRBD1 (5 bases). Input material: PBMCs. In DNA, the CDR3 is TGTGCCCGCAGCTTGGGGACTTTGAGTGCGAACACTGAAGCTTTCTTT. As protein: CARSLGTLSANTEAFF.